This T cell receptor beta chain was observed in a study of cytomegalovirus exposure and HLA in healthy donors. Comment on this clone: The target antigen is unknown.

Per the germline V gene, CDR1 is SGHRS and CDR2 is YFSETQ. The CDR3 length is 15 residues. Trimming at V came to 1 base and at J to 5 bases, leaving 6 bases not matched to a gene. Notes on the study in general: Prior analysis indicated that the majority of TCR beta V segments exhibited productivity approximately 87% or approximately 30% of the time. Information on immune exposure was restricted to one variable (CMV serostatus).

It was with 60 Vbeta and 13 Jbeta primers that the PCR ran. Original handling: As a later analysis found, there were 80 million to 90 million unique TCR beta chains, of which around 10 million were shared. Generated by immunoSEQ multiplex PCR, the TCRdb table keeps only in-frame clones and is missing some. V and J calls and clone size are given by that table; D and trimming were obtained from the DNA. The sample has 150,000 to 200,000 clones; roughly 90% are singletons. Donors had nominal health at sampling but likely had unrecorded immune exposures. The genes are TRBV5-1 and TRBJ2-7, with 10 positions matching TRBD2. The TCR comes from a girl under three years old in good health and CMV-seronegative. Material for sequencing was PBMCs. CDR3 residues: CASSLSASGGNEQYF. CDR3 in DNA: TGCGCCAGCAGCTTGTCCGCTAGCGGGGGCAACGAGCAGTACTTC.